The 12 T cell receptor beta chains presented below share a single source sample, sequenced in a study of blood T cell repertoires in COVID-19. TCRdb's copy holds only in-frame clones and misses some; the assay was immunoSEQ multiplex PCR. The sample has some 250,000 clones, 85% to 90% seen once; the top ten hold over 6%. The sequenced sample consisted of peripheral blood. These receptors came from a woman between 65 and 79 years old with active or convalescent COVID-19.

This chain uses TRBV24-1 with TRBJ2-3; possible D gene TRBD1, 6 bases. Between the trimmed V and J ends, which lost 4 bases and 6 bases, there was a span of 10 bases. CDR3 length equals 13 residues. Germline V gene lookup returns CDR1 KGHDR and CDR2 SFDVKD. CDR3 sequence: CATSEGHADTQYF. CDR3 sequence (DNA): TGTGCCACCAGTGAGGGACACGCGGATACGCAGTATTTT.

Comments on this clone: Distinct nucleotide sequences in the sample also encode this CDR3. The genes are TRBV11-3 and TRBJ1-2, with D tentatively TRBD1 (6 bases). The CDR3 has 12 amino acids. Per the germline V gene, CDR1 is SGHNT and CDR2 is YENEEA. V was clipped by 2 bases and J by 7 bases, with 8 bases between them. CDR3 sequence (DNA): TGTGCCAGCAGCTTATCAGGGGTTGGCTACACCTTC. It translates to CASSLSGVGYTF.

In DNA, the CDR3 is TGTGCCAGCAGTGAATCCCGAGGGCGGAACACTGAAGCTTTCTTT. Its protein product is CASSESRGRNTEAFF. This chain links TRBV25-1 with TRBJ1-1; D uncertain. Germline assignment: CDR1 MGHDK and CDR2 SYGVNS. Trimming stripped 1 base from V and 1 base from J, with 10 bases between. This CDR3 is 15 amino acids long.

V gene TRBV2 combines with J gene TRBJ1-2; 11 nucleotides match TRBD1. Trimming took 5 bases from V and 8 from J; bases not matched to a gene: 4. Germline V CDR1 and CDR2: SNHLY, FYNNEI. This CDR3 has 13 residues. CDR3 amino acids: CASSKGTGGGYTF. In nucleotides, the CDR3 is TGTGCCAGCAGTAAAGGGACAGGGGGGGGCTACACCTTC.

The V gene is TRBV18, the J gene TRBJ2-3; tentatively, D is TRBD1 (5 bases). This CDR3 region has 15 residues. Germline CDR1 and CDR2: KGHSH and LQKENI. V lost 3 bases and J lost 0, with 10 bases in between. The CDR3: CASSPLGVSTDTQYF. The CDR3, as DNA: TGTGCCAGCTCACCCCTAGGGGTTAGCACAGATACGCAGTATTTT.

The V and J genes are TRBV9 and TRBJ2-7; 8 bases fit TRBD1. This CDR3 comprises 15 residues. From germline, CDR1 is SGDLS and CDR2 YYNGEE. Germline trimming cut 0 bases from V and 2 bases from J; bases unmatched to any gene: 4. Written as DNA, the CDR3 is TGTGCCAGCAGCGTAGGACAGGGGTCCCCCTACGAGCAGTACTTC. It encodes CASSVGQGSPYEQYF.

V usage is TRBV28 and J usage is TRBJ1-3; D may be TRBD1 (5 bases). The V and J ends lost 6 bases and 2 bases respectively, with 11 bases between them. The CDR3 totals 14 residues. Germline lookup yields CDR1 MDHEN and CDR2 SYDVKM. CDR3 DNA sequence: TGTGCCAGCAGAGCCCCAGGGACTGGAAACACCATATATTTT. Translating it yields CASRAPGTGNTIYF.

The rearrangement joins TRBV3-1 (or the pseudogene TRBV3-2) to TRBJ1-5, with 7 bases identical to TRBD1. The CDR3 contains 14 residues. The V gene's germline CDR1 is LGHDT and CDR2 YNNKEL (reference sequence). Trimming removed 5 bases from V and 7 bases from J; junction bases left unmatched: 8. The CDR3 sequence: CASSSRTGSQPQHF. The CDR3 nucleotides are TGTGCCAGCAGCTCCCGGACAGGTAGCCAGCCCCAGCATTTT.

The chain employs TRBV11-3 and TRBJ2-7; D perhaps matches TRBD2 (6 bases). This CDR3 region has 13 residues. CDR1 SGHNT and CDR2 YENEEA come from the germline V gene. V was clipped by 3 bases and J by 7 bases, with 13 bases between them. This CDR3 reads CASSLRDSQEQYF. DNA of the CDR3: TGTGCCAGCAGCTTGAGGGACTCCCAAGAGCAGTACTTC.

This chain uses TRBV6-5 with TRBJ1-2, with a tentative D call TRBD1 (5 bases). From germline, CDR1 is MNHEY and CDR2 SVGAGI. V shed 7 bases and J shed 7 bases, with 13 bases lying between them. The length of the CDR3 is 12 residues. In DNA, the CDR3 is TGTGCCAGCACAAGGCAGGGTAGTGGCTACACCTTC. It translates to CASTRQGSGYTF.

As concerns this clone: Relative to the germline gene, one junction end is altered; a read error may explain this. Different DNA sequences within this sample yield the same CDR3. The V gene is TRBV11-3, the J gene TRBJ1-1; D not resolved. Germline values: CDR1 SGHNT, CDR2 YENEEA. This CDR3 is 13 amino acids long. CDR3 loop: CASSSAAVTEAFF. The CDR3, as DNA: TGTGCCAGTAGCTCGGCCGCGGTTACTGAAGCTTTCTTT.

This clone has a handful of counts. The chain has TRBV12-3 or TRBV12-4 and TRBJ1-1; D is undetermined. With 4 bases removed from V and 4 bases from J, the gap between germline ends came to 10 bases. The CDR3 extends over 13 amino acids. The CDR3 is CASSSSSFTEAFF. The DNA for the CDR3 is TGTGCCAGCAGTTCCTCCTCTTTCACTGAAGCTTTCTTT.